This note documents a single T cell receptor beta chain sequence. This clonotype has more than one count but fewer than ten. Its specific antigen is unknown. Base qualities are missing; no much larger clone stands one base away. The source of the sample is a study of T cell repertoires in cytomegalovirus infection (dated by TCRdb to about 2019). Concerning the study at large: Peptide stimulations targeted recently identified HLA-C-restricted CMV epitopes, whose presentation resists viral immunomodulation, together with well-studied HLA-B-restricted epitopes. Donor HLA type was relevant to the analysis, because carriage of CMV infection together with the matching HLA type was indicated by public TCR beta signatures. What the authors observed across the whole study: Carriers of CMV infection plus the relevant HLA type were discriminated by the cumulative frequency of public TCR beta family members in the study cohort and in an independent 352-donor cohort. The ex vivo response was dominated by HLA-C-restricted CMV-specific TCR beta clonotypes, which also provided the single most frequent clonotype in two of eight donors.

In the paper's terms, the treatment or condition label means: in vitro stimulation with specific CMV peptide epitopes to enrich CMV-specific T cells. The sequencer listed for this sample is Illumina HiSeq 1500. The raw public reads went through TCRdb reprocessing: fastp at Q25, MiXCR clone calling, in-frame beta chains kept. Entries that share a CDR3 protein sequence are merged under the most common genes and DNA. Across this sample there are about 500,000 distinct CDR3 sequences, with roughly a third seen only once. The ten largest account for 15% to 20% of the sample. The CDR3 starts with the cysteine, ends with the phenylalanine, and has 15 residues. Only CDR3 DNA is held: 45 bases, read in frame from base 1. Germline trimming: 1 base from V, 7 bases from J; junction bases outside gene matches: 6. The germline V gene (reference sequence) yields MNHNY for CDR1 and SVGAGI for CDR2.

The sample was cultured PBMCs, taken from culture after CMV antigen stimulation. The chain is assembled from TRBV6-6 and TRBJ2-1; 8 middle bases align to TRBD2. The sequence was obtained from a human donor in good health (CMV status not recorded). Some clones in this sample may be carry-over from other donors' samples. CDR3 region: CASSYLGLEGNEQFF. DNA sequence: TGTGCCAGCAGTTACTTGGGACTAGAGGGGAATGAGCAGTTCTTC.